These 26 T cell receptor beta chains came from one sample sequenced in a study of blood T cell repertoires in COVID-19. Clones were read by immunoSEQ multiplex PCR, and TCRdb kept only the in-frame ones, dropping some. The sample has 300,000 to 350,000 clones, around 90% seen once; the top ten hold approximately 4%. Source material: PBMCs or T cells enriched from blood (not recorded which). Source of these receptors: a woman between 18 and 30 years old with acute COVID-19.

The chain joins TRBV29-1 to TRBJ2-1; 8 positions match TRBD2. The CDR3 has 14 residues. Germline CDR1 is SQVTM and CDR2 is ANQGSEA. J gave up 7 bases and V 4 bases, and 9 bases lay outside the gene matches. The CDR3 nucleotides read TGCAGCGTTGCCCTTAGCGGGAAGGCTAATGAGCAGTTCTTC. This sequence encodes CSVALSGKANEQFF.

This chain joins TRBV29-1 and TRBJ1-6; TRBD1 might be the D (6 bases). The CDR3 is 12 residues long. V was cut by 6 bases and J by 14 bases, with 17 bases left in between. Per the germline V gene, CDR1 is SQVTM and CDR2 is ANQGSEA. The CDR3 coding sequence is TGCAGCGTGCAAGAACAGGGAGATGCCCTCCACTTT. Amino acid sequence: CSVQEQGDALHF.

This clone has a single count. The rearrangement links TRBV19 to TRBJ2-7; weak D call: TRBD1 (6 bases). The germline V gene has CDR1 LNHDA and CDR2 SQIVND (reference sequence). The CDR3 is made up of 14 amino acids. Between the trimmed V and J ends, which lost 5 bases and 4 bases, there was a span of 15 bases. The DNA of the CDR3 is TGTGCCAGTAGTCCGGCAGGGGCCGGGTACGAGCAGTACTTC. It encodes CASSPAGAGYEQYF.

This clone was picked up one time. The rearrangement joins TRBV27 to TRBJ2-3, with TRBD2 as a possible D gene (5 bases). The V gene lost 5 bases and the J gene lost 2 bases, with 14 bases spanning the gap. Per the germline V gene, CDR1 is MNHEY and CDR2 is SMNVEV (reference sequence). The CDR3 contains 15 residues. The DNA for the CDR3 is TGTGCCAGCAGTCCCCTCACTAGTCCCACAGATACGCAGTATTTT. Translated: CASSPLTSPTDTQYF.

The chain links TRBV11-3 to TRBJ1-1; 7 bases line up with TRBD1. Trimming cost V 5 bases and J 3 bases; bases outside gene matches: 6. Germline assignment: CDR1 SGHNT and CDR2 YENEEA. CDR3 length: 14 residues. The CDR3 protein is CASSPGTADTEAFF. CDR3 bases: TGTGCCAGCAGCCCCGGGACAGCCGACACTGAAGCTTTCTTT.

Note on this clone: The sample contains more than one DNA sequence encoding this CDR3. This chain uses TRBV6-5 with TRBJ2-7; 13 bases are shared with TRBD2. The CDR3 totals 15 residues. CDR1 MNHEY and CDR2 SVGAGI come from the germline V gene. Trimming removed 3 bases from V and 2 bases from J; junction bases left unmatched: 1. The CDR3 nucleotides are TGTGCCAGCAGTTATGGACTAGCGGGAGCCTACGAGCAGTACTTC. Translating gives CASSYGLAGAYEQYF.

The chain couples TRBV5-1 to TRBJ2-2, with D hard to call. Germline V gives CDR1 SGHRS, CDR2 YFSETQ. The V end lost 2 bases, the J end lost 3 bases, and 8 bases lay between the germline ends. This CDR3 region has 14 residues. In nucleotides, the CDR3 is TGCGCCAGCAGCTTCGGCGGTGACACCGGGGAGCTGTTTTTT. Translating it yields CASSFGGDTGELFF. The full variable domain, completed using reference TRBV5-1 and TRBJ2-2, is KAGVTQTPRYLIKTRGQQVTLSCSPISGHRSVSWYQQTPGQGLQFLFEYFSETQRNKGNFPGRFSGRQFSNSRSEMNVSTLELGDSALYLCASSFGGDTGELFFGEGSRLTVL.

This chain uses TRBV11-1 with TRBJ2-7; D is possibly TRBD2 (5 bases). CDR3 length: 14 residues. V shed 3 bases and J shed 7 bases, with 16 bases lying between them. Germline V gives CDR1 SGHAT, CDR2 FQDESV (reference sequence). The CDR3 region has the DNA TGTGCCAGCAGCTTCCAAGCGGAGGTGGGAGAGCAGTACTTC. This codes for CASSFQAEVGEQYF.

Concerning this clone itself: At one end, the junction sequence differs from germline, possibly due to a read error. The rearrangement joins TRBV3-1 (or the pseudogene TRBV3-2) to TRBJ2-5, with 9 positions matching TRBD2. CDR1 is LGHDT, CDR2 YNNKEL, per germline (reference sequence). The CDR3 sequence is 17 residues long. The chain's CDR3 is CASSPSARWTSEKSHHF. The CDR3 nucleotides are TGTGCCAGCAGCCCTTCCGCGCGCTGGACTAGCGAGAAGTCCCACCACTTC.

The rearrangement uses TRBV28 and TRBJ1-4; D not resolved. V lost 2 bases, J lost 6 bases, and 7 bases lay in between. Looked up from germline, CDR1 is MDHEN and CDR2 is SYDVKM. The CDR3 loop spans 13 amino acids. The chain's CDR3 is CASSLLTDEKLFF. As DNA, the CDR3 is TGTGCCAGCAGTTTACTTACGGATGAAAAACTGTTTTTT.

On this clone itself: The same CDR3 arises from other DNA sequences in this sample as well. The chain uses TRBV28 and TRBJ1-2; 9 bases map to TRBD1. Germline CDR1 MDHEN, CDR2 SYDVKM. There are 14 residues in the CDR3. The trim removed 6 bases at V and 2 bases at J, leaving 4 bases unmatched. CDR3 sequence: CASSLGTGNYGYTF. The CDR3 coding sequence is TGTGCCAGCAGCCTCGGGACAGGGAACTATGGCTACACCTTC.

The J gene is TRBJ1-5, the V gene TRBV19, with 8 bases identical to TRBD1. Germline lookup yields CDR1 LNHDA and CDR2 SQIVND (reference sequence). The ends lost 0 bases at V and 6 bases at J; junction bases unmatched: 1. CDR3 size: 14 residues. In DNA form, the CDR3 reads TGTGCCAGTAGTATAGAGGACAGGGTTCAGCCCCAGCATTTT. Amino acid sequence: CASSIEDRVQPQHF.

This chain joins TRBV12-3 or TRBV12-4 and TRBJ2-1, with D tentatively TRBD2 (6 bases). CDR3 size: 12 residues. The V and J ends lost 3 bases and 14 bases respectively, with 14 bases between them. The CDR3 is CASSFNREPKFF. In DNA, the CDR3 is TGTGCCAGCAGTTTTAACCGGGAGCCTAAGTTCTTC.

V gene TRBV4-1 combines with J gene TRBJ2-5, with D hard to call. The CDR3 spans 16 residues. V lost 0 bases to trimming and J lost 4 bases, with 15 bases between them. The germline CDR1 and CDR2 sequences are MGHRA and YSYEKL. The CDR3 loop reads CASSQEHYNSGETQYF. Here the CDR3 DNA reads TGCGCCAGCAGCCAAGAACACTATAACTCCGGAGAGACCCAGTACTTC.

This clone was picked up one time. The chain employs TRBV5-1 and TRBJ1-2; TRBD1 aligns across 7 bases. Germline V gene data show CDR1 as SGHRS and CDR2 as YFSETQ. This CDR3 has 13 residues. Losses at the gene ends were 4 bases for V and 6 bases for J; bases not matched to a gene: 6. The CDR3 DNA reads TGCGCCAGCAGCCCGACAGGGATGGATGGCTACACCTTC. Translated: CASSPTGMDGYTF.

The V gene is TRBV19, the J gene TRBJ2-3; tentatively, D is TRBD1 (6 bases). Germline V gives CDR1 LNHDA, CDR2 SQIVND (reference sequence). The V end was cut by 3 bases, the J end by 4 bases, with 17 bases between. The CDR3 totals 16 residues. CDR3 region: CASSIIGQGYADTQYF. The CDR3 region has the DNA TGTGCCAGTAGTATCATAGGGCAGGGGTATGCAGATACGCAGTATTTT. The whole variable domain, remainder taken from reference TRBV19 and TRBJ2-3, is DGGITQSPKYLFRKEGQNVTLSCEQNLNHDAMYWYRQDPGQGLRLIYYSQIVNDFQKGDIAEGYSVSREKKESFPLTVTSAQKNPTAFYLCASSIIGQGYADTQYFGPGTRLTVL.

This chain joins TRBV5-1 and TRBJ1-1, with a weak D call TRBD1 (5 bases). Germline lookup yields CDR1 SGHRS and CDR2 YFSETQ. V was pared by 5 bases and J by 1 base, with 12 bases between. CDR3 length equals 14 residues. In DNA, the CDR3 is TGCGCCAGCAGGGGGCCCGGGCGGAACACTGAAGCTTTCTTT. Encoded protein: CASRGPGRNTEAFF.

This clone was seen only once. The V call is TRBV7-2, the J call TRBJ1-1; 8 positions match TRBD1. V lost 5 bases to trimming and J lost 6 bases; unmatched junction nucleotides: 14. CDR1 and CDR2 (germline): SGHTA, FQGNSA. This CDR3 is built from 16 residues. The CDR3 nucleotides read TGTGCCAGCAGCCAGGGAACAGGGGGGTCTTTCGCTGAAGCTTTCTTT. It translates to CASSQGTGGSFAEAFF.

The rearrangement links TRBV9 to TRBJ2-1, with a tentative D call TRBD2 (7 bases). V gave up 3 bases and J gave up 2 bases, with 12 bases separating them. CDR1 is SGDLS, CDR2 YYNGEE, per germline. CDR3 size: 15 residues. The CDR3 sequence: CASSARGGAYNEQFF. The CDR3 DNA sequence: TGTGCCAGCAGCGCTAGAGGGGGGGCCTACAATGAGCAGTTCTTC.

The chain recombines TRBV30 with TRBJ1-4, with 7 bases that match TRBD1. This CDR3 contains 15 residues. Germline CDR1 and CDR2: GTSNPN and SVGIG (reference sequence). Trimming at V came to 0 bases and at J to 4 bases, leaving 5 bases not matched to a gene. The CDR3, as DNA: TGTGCCTGGAGTGTACTCACAGGGGTTAATGAAAAACTGTTTTTT. Translated, it gives CAWSVLTGVNEKLFF.

This rearrangement joins TRBV21-1 to TRBJ1-4. TRBV21-1 is an annotated pseudogene. The CDR3 totals 17 residues. The CDR3 loop reads CASIKREGTPTNEKLFF. Here the CDR3 DNA reads TGTGCCAGCATCAAGCGGGAGGGTACCCCAACTAATGAAAAACTGTTTTTT.

The rearrangement uses TRBV5-8 and TRBJ1-3; no clear D. The CDR3 length is 14 residues. V was trimmed by 0 bases and J by 1 base, leaving 5 bases between them. The V gene's germline CDR1 is SGHTS and CDR2 YDEGEE. CDR3 residues: CASSLVESGNTIYF. The CDR3 DNA sequence: TGTGCCAGCAGCTTGGTTGAGTCTGGAAACACCATATATTTT.

This rearrangement joins TRBV28 to TRBJ2-7; D is uncertain. Between the trimmed V and J ends, which lost 7 bases and 0 bases, there was a span of 16 bases. This CDR3 contains 15 residues. Germline-derived CDR1 and CDR2 are MDHEN and SYDVKM. The CDR3 protein is CASTPTVLNSYEQYF. CDR3 sequence (DNA): TGTGCCAGCACACCAACTGTCCTGAACTCCTACGAGCAGTACTTC.

V is TRBV11-2 and J is TRBJ2-3; 11 nucleotides match TRBD2. From germline, CDR1 is SGHAT and CDR2 FQNNGV. CDR3 length: 17 amino acids. V dropped 5 bases and J dropped 2; count of bases not matched to a gene: 9. CDR3 region: CASSPSLAGGDTDTQYF. CDR3 sequence (DNA): TGTGCCAGCAGCCCCTCATTAGCGGGAGGGGACACAGATACGCAGTATTTT.

The rearrangement links TRBV7-9 to TRBJ1-1; 7 bases match TRBD1. This CDR3 has 16 amino acids. The junction had 13 bases not matched to a gene; V was cut back by 5 bases and J by 4 bases. From germline, CDR1 is SEHNR and CDR2 FQNEAQ (reference sequence). The chain's CDR3 is CASSHPGHQGGTEAFF. The CDR3 DNA follows: TGTGCCAGCAGCCATCCGGGACACCAGGGGGGCACTGAAGCTTTCTTT.

This chain connects TRBV5-1 to TRBJ2-7; D remains unclear. Trimming shortened V by 4 bases and J by 0 bases, and 8 bases separated the two germline ends. The CDR3 has 13 residues. CDR1 and CDR2 (germline): SGHRS, YFSETQ. CDR3 in DNA: TGCGCCAGCAGCCCACCTAACTCCTACGAGCAGTACTTC. It is translated as CASSPPNSYEQYF.